The rows below give T cell receptor beta chains drawn from one sample of a study of blood T cells in healthy people across ages. TCRdb passed the 5' RACE reads through MiXCR, listing each CDR3 protein once. The table shows hundreds of thousands of distinct CDR3 sequences, with approximately 30% occurring only once. Material: blood. The receptors originated from a woman aged 80 or over in good health. Both conserved end residues are part of each CDR3. The order of the fields is J gene, V gene, clone size, D gene, CDR3 protein, CDR3 DNA. The D gene is left open where the match is weak. Rows may omit the clone size; those that give it use once, few, many or a size class.

TRBJ1-4 | TRBV7-2 | NA | TRBD1 | CASSPPGTDNEKLFF | TGTGCCAGCAGCCCCCCCGGGACAGATAATGAAAAACTGTTTTTT
TRBJ1-1 | TRBV2 | NA | NA | CASERDFNTEAFF | TGTGCCAGCGAGAGGGACTTCAACACTGAAGCTTTCTTT
TRBJ2-3 | TRBV19 | NA | NA | CASSNQRGATDTQYF | TGTGCCAGTAGTAATCAACGGGGGGCTACAGATACGCAGTATTTT
TRBJ2-3 | TRBV10-3 | many | NA | CAITGELWGDTQYF | TGTGCCATCACCGGGGAGCTTTGGGGGGATACGCAGTATTTT
TRBJ1-1 | TRBV3-1 | NA | NA | CASSRGGAEAFF | TGTGCCAGCAGCAGGGGGGGCGCTGAAGCTTTCTTT
TRBJ2-5 | TRBV5-5 | NA | NA | CASITQGGETQYF | TGTGCCAGCATTACACAGGGCGGGGAGACCCAGTACTTC
TRBJ2-5 | TRBV15 | NA | NA | CATSPGITQETQYF | TGTGCCACCAGCCCAGGTATAACCCAAGAGACCCAGTACTTC
TRBJ2-3 | TRBV30 | NA | NA | CAWSTRRDTQYF | TGTGCCTGGAGTACGCGACGGGATACGCAGTATTTT
TRBJ1-5 | TRBV6-6 | many | TRBD1 | CASRKTPGTGFSNQPQHF | TGTGCCAGCAGGAAAACCCCCGGGACAGGGTTTAGCAATCAGCCCCAGCATTTT
TRBJ2-1 | TRBV21-1 | many | NA | CASSKRCPSSSYNEQFF | TGTGCCAGCAGCAAAAGGTGTCCGTCGAGCTCCTACAATGAGCAGTTCTTC
TRBJ1-1 | TRBV6-2/TRBV6-3 | NA | NA | CASNRNTEAFF | TGTGCCAGCAACAGGAACACTGAAGCTTTCTTT
TRBJ2-7 | TRBV5-1 | NA | NA | CASSDTGSLSYEQYF | TGCGCCAGCAGCGATACAGGGTCCCTTTCCTACGAGCAGTACTTC
TRBJ2-7 | TRBV7-2 | once | TRBD2 | CAGSLRPQRGTFGNEQYF | TGTGCCGGCAGCTTACGGCCCCAGCGGGGAACCTTTGGCAATGAGCAGTACTTC
TRBJ1-2 | TRBV7-2 | many | NA | CASSRQNYGYTF | TGTGCCAGCAGTCGGCAGAACTATGGCTACACCTTC
TRBJ2-5 | TRBV5-1 | NA | TRBD2 | CASSSRERGGGETQYF | TGCGCCAGCAGCTCCCGCGAGCGGGGGGGAGGAGAGACTCAGTACTTC
TRBJ2-7 | TRBV6-2/TRBV6-3 | many | NA | CASSYSRGYEQYF | TGTGCCAGCAGTTACTCCCGGGGTTACGAGCAGTACTTC
TRBJ1-6 | TRBV30 | NA | NA | CAWSTQQNSPLHF | TGTGCCTGGAGTACCCAACAGAATTCACCCCTCCACTTT
TRBJ1-1 | TRBV5-8 | NA | NA | CASSGIATEAFF | TGTGCCAGCAGCGGGATTGCCACTGAAGCTTTCTTT
TRBJ1-2 | TRBV20-1 | NA | NA | CSAKQVAYGYTF | TGCAGTGCCAAACAGGTAGCCTATGGCTACACCTTC
TRBJ2-1 | TRBV5-1 | many | NA | CASSSRGGAYYNEQFF | TGCGCCAGCAGCTCCAGGGGGGGTGCATATTACAATGAGCAGTTCTTC
TRBJ1-6 | TRBV4-3 | many | NA | CASSPGRDNSPLHF | TGCGCCAGCAGCCCGGGACGGGATAATTCACCCCTCCACTTT
TRBJ2-2 | TRBV29-1 | few | TRBD2 | CSAGAGVTGELFF | TGCAGCGCCGGGGCGGGGGTTACCGGGGAGCTGTTTTTT
TRBJ2-3 | TRBV7-9 | many | NA | CASSPRADTQYF | TGTGCCAGCAGCCCTAGGGCAGATACGCAGTATTTT
TRBJ2-1 | TRBV2 | many | NA | CASSPRPFDREGWNEQFF | TGTGCCAGCAGTCCCCGCCCCTTCGACAGGGAGGGATGGAATGAGCAGTTCTTC
TRBJ2-1 | TRBV12-3/TRBV12-4 | many | NA | CASSPRGTYNEQFF | TGTGCCAGCAGTCCCCGGGGGACCTACAATGAGCAGTTCTTC
TRBJ1-5 | TRBV29-1 | few | NA | CSVGIGSQNQPQHF | TGCAGCGTTGGAATAGGTAGTCAAAATCAGCCCCAGCATTTT
TRBJ1-5 | TRBV28 | many | NA | CASSLTDEGNQPQHF | TGTGCCAGCAGTTTGACGGACGAGGGCAATCAGCCCCAGCATTTT
TRBJ2-7 | TRBV30 | many | TRBD1 | CAWTPGQGYEQYF | TGTGCCTGGACCCCCGGACAGGGCTACGAGCAGTACTTC
TRBJ1-2 | TRBV12-3/TRBV12-4 | many | TRBD1 | CASSPDRVSYGYTF | TGTGCCAGCAGTCCGGACAGGGTTAGCTATGGCTACACCTTC
TRBJ2-3 | TRBV20-1 | many | TRBD2 | CSAPSGGSTDTQYF | TGCAGTGCGCCAAGCGGGGGGAGCACAGATACGCAGTATTTT
TRBJ2-7 | TRBV6-5 | many | NA | CASSYADSDYEQYF | TGTGCCAGCAGTTACGCCGACAGTGACTACGAGCAGTACTTC
TRBJ2-7 | TRBV5-1 | NA | NA | CASSSRTWGAYEQYF | TGTGCCAGCAGCTCACGTACCTGGGGAGCCTACGAGCAGTACTTC
TRBJ1-5 | TRBV6-2/TRBV6-3 | NA | NA | CASNLDRTSLSQHF | TGTGCCAGCAACTTAGACAGGACCAGCTTGTCCCAGCATTTT
TRBJ2-7 | TRBV6-6 | many | TRBD2 | CASSYQKRLAGGLEQYF | TGTGCCAGCAGTTACCAAAAAAGACTAGCGGGGGGTCTGGAGCAGTACTTC
TRBJ2-7 | TRBV11-2 | many | NA | CASSSGPLAEQYF | TGTGCCAGCAGCTCGGGACCCCTCGCCGAGCAGTACTTC
TRBJ1-1 | TRBV3-1 | few | NA | CASSLRQVNTEAFF | TGTGCCAGCAGCTTACGACAGGTGAACACTGAAGCTTTCTTT
TRBJ2-5 | TRBV12-5 | many | TRBD2 | CASGLGGGGETQYF | TGTGCTAGTGGTTTGGGCGGGGGAGGTGAGACCCAGTACTTC
TRBJ1-2 | TRBV28 | once | TRBD1 | CASSPTGQGARNGYTF | TGTGCCAGCAGCCCTACGGGACAGGGGGCGCGGAACGGCTACACCTTC
TRBJ1-2 | TRBV6-1 | NA | NA | CASSETVAYGGGYTF | TGTGCCAGCAGTGAAACAGTAGCCTACGGGGGTGGCTACACCTTC
TRBJ1-4 | TRBV4-2 | many | NA | CASSQFPRLSNEKLFF | TGTGCCAGCAGCCAGTTTCCCCGATTGTCTAATGAAAAACTGTTTTTT
TRBJ1-5 | TRBV9 | few | NA | CASSASGYSNQPQHF | TGTGCCAGCAGCGCCTCTGGGTATAGCAATCAGCCCCAGCATTTT
TRBJ1-4 | TRBV20-1 | few | NA | CSASLGSRGGAATNEKLFF | TGCAGTGCTAGCTTGGGGTCCCGGGGTGGGGCTGCAACTAATGAAAAACTGTTTTTT
TRBJ2-5 | TRBV30 | few | NA | CAWSTPRTWGETQYF | TGTGCCTGGAGTACCCCTAGGACTTGGGGGGAGACCCAGTACTTC
TRBJ1-1 | TRBV7-2 | once | NA | CASSQGPSNAEAFF | TGTGCCAGCAGCCAAGGACCGTCGAACGCTGAAGCTTTCTTT
TRBJ1-1 | TRBV29-1 | NA | TRBD1 | CSVEGRVGTGRTTEAFF | TGCAGCGTTGAAGGAAGGGTCGGGACAGGGAGGACGACTGAAGCTTTCTTT
TRBJ1-2 | TRBV7-9 | NA | TRBD1 | CASSSGYNSDRDADYGYTF | TGTGCCAGCAGCTCCGGATACAACTCGGACAGGGATGCGGACTATGGCTACACCTTC
TRBJ1-4 | TRBV2 | NA | NA | CASSFHEKLFF | TGTGCCAGCAGCTTTCATGAAAAACTGTTTTTT
TRBJ2-6 | TRBV6-5 | many | NA | CASSYSRGAAGANVLTF | TGTGCCAGCAGTTACTCAAGGGGGGCGGCTGGGGCCAACGTCCTGACTTTC
TRBJ2-1 | TRBV7-6 | NA | NA | CASSLGSKRDRPYNEQFF | TGTGCCAGCAGCTTAGGATCTAAGCGAGACAGGCCCTACAATGAGCAGTTCTTC
TRBJ2-5 | TRBV15 | once | NA | CATSRGRIQETQYF | TGTGCCACCAGCAGAGGACGGATCCAAGAGACCCAGTACTTC
TRBJ2-5 | TRBV20-1 | many | TRBD1 | CSAAGDRYQETQYF | TGCAGTGCCGCAGGGGACAGGTACCAAGAGACCCAGTACTTC
TRBJ2-5 | TRBV5-1 | many | TRBD2 | CASSLTSGEETQYF | TGCGCCAGCAGCTTGACTAGCGGGGAAGAGACCCAGTACTTC
TRBJ2-2 | TRBV30 | NA | NA | CAWSDYGATGELFF | TGTGCCTGGAGTGACTACGGGGCAACCGGGGAGCTGTTTTTT
TRBJ2-7 | TRBV7-9 | NA | TRBD1 | CASSLVGDRAYGQYF | TGTGCCAGCAGCTTAGTTGGGGACAGAGCGTACGGGCAGTACTTC
TRBJ1-4 | TRBV13 | few | NA | CASSWTQQNEKLFF | TGTGCCAGCAGCTGGACCCAACAAAATGAAAAACTGTTTTTT
TRBJ2-3 | TRBV5-4 | many | NA | CASSSYPDTQYF | TGTGCCAGCAGCTCTTATCCAGATACGCAGTATTTT